The 23 T cell receptor beta chains given below trace back to one sample, sequenced in a study of T cells expressing NK-cell markers. Each CDR3 protein gets one entry in TCRdb, which reprocessed the 5' RACE reads and gives no DNA. The sample totals under 600,000 distinct CDR3 sequences. Sequenced sample: blood T cells: a sorted CD56 or NKG2C T cell subset, CD4+ or CD8+ T cells, or bulk PBMC T cells (not recorded which). Receptors originate from a woman between 50 and 59 years old in good health.

The chain employs TRBV20-1 and TRBJ2-5; TCRdb's D call of TRBD2 is untestable without DNA. Germline CDR1 and CDR2: DFQATT and SNEGSKA (reference sequence). This CDR3 has 16 amino acids. This CDR3 reads CSAVHGLAGVGETQYF.

J is TRBJ2-3 and V is TRBV4-1. The CDR3 has 13 amino acids. Germline V gene sequence: CDR1 MGHRA, CDR2 YSYEKL. The CDR3 here is CASSQGSALEQYF.

The rearrangement uses TRBV12-3 or TRBV12-4 and TRBJ2-5; the TCRdb D gene call, TRBD1, has no DNA to confirm it. CDR3 length: 13 amino acids. CDR3 sequence: CASTPSGLETQYF.

V usage is TRBV3-1 and J usage is TRBJ2-7; TCRdb's D call, TRBD2, is unchecked because there is no DNA. CDR3 length equals 15 residues. Germline values: CDR1 LGHDT, CDR2 YNNKEL (reference sequence). The CDR3 loop reads CASSQGRLAGDEQYF.

CDR3 protein: CASSTQGSEQFF. The gene calls are TRBV2 and TRBJ2-1; the TCRdb D gene call, TRBD1, has no DNA to confirm it. From germline, CDR1 is SNHLY and CDR2 FYNNEI. The length of the CDR3 is 12 residues.

The V gene is TRBV29-1, the J gene TRBJ2-3; the TCRdb call, TRBD1, lacks DNA for checking. The CDR3 loop spans 15 amino acids. CDR1 and CDR2 (germline): SQVTM, ANQGSEA. The CDR3 sequence is CSVETTGGSGDTQYF.

The chain combines TRBV6-5 with TRBJ2-5; the D call from TCRdb, TRBD2, cannot be confirmed without DNA. There are 15 residues in the CDR3. Germline assignment: CDR1 MNHEY and CDR2 SVGAGI. CDR3 sequence reads: CASMRLAGVGETQYF.

The CDR3 sequence is CAVTPGVEDTQYF. V usage is TRBV10-3 and J usage is TRBJ2-3; the TCRdb D gene call, TRBD1, has no DNA to confirm it. This CDR3 contains 13 residues. Germline CDR1 ENHRY, CDR2 SYGVKD.

V is TRBV14 and J is TRBJ1-2. The CDR3 consists of 15 residues. The germline V gene has CDR1 SGHDN and CDR2 FVKESK. The CDR3: CASSQDHPFNYGYTF.

The chain recombines TRBV7-9 with TRBJ2-1; with no DNA, the TCRdb D assignment of TRBD2 cannot be verified. The CDR3 totals 14 residues. CDR1 SEHNR and CDR2 FQNEAQ come from the germline V gene (reference sequence). The CDR3 loop reads CASSTGLAGGEQFF.

The gene calls are TRBV4-2 and TRBJ2-1; the D call from TCRdb, TRBD1, cannot be confirmed without DNA. The germline gives CDR1 LGHNA, CDR2 YNFKEQ. This CDR3 has 14 amino acids. The CDR3 reads CASSLDRNYNEQFF.

The chain uses TRBV6-5 and TRBJ1-4. Per the germline V gene, CDR1 is MNHEY and CDR2 is SVGAGI. This CDR3 has 16 residues. The CDR3 reads CASSYSWIATNEKLFF.

The rearrangement joins TRBV7-2 to TRBJ2-6; as DNA is missing, the TRBD1 call by TCRdb cannot be tested. CDR1 and CDR2 from the germline V gene are SGHTA and FQGNSA. The CDR3 is made up of 15 amino acids. Here the CDR3 reads CASSLGRAGANVLTF.

V gene TRBV7-9 combines with J gene TRBJ2-2. The germline CDR1 and CDR2 sequences are SEHNR and FQNEAQ (reference sequence). The CDR3 spans 13 residues. CDR3 protein: CASRSDGYGELFF.

V usage is TRBV25-1 and J usage is TRBJ2-5; TCRdb's assignment of TRBD1 cannot be checked, as there is no DNA. CDR3 size: 14 residues. Germline CDR1 and CDR2: MGHDK and SYGVNS. The CDR3 here is CASSIPGGRETQYF.

The J gene is TRBJ1-6, the V gene TRBV4-1; lacking DNA, the TRBD1 call made by TCRdb goes unchecked. CDR3 length: 17 residues. CDR1 is MGHRA and CDR2 is YSYEKL in the germline V gene. This CDR3 is CASSQNVLGVVNSPLHF.

The V call is TRBV11-3, the J call TRBJ2-1; the D call from TCRdb, TRBD2, cannot be confirmed without DNA. This CDR3 comprises 14 residues. Per germline, CDR1 SGHNT and CDR2 YENEEA. The CDR3 protein is CASSFDREESEQFF.

The chain links TRBV12-3 or TRBV12-4 to TRBJ2-3; TCRdb gives TRBD2 as the D gene, but with no DNA this cannot be confirmed. The CDR3 has 22 amino acids. CDR3 sequence reads: CASSFGLPGLADPFSGTDTQYF.

V usage is TRBV19 and J usage is TRBJ1-5; with no DNA, the TCRdb D assignment of TRBD1 cannot be verified. The CDR3 is 14 amino acids. Germline V lookup: CDR1 LNHDA, CDR2 SQIVND (reference sequence). CDR3: CASSIWGDVKPQHF. The whole variable domain, remainder taken from reference TRBV19 and TRBJ1-5, is DGGITQSPKYLFRKEGQNVTLSCEQNLNHDAMYWYRQDPGQGLRLIYYSQIVNDFQKGDIAEGYSVSREKKESFPLTVTSAQKNPTAFYLCASSIWGDVKPQHFGDGTRLSIL.

The chain links TRBV10-3 to TRBJ2-1; the D call from TCRdb, TRBD2, cannot be confirmed without DNA. The CDR3 has 13 residues. Germline V gene sequence: CDR1 ENHRY, CDR2 SYGVKD. The CDR3 sequence is CAIEGAGDNEQFF.

This chain links TRBV5-1 with TRBJ2-7; with no DNA, the TCRdb D assignment of TRBD2 cannot be verified. Germline loops: CDR1 SGHRS, CDR2 YFSETQ. The CDR3 has 18 amino acids. The CDR3 here is CASTPRTSGSIATYEQYF.

The chain uses TRBV15 and TRBJ2-1; TCRdb calls TRBD1, which cannot be checked without DNA. The CDR3 is 19 residues long. Per germline, CDR1 LNHNV and CDR2 YYDKDF (reference sequence). The CDR3 is CATSGRGQAPWLTNNEQFF.

The rearrangement links TRBV19 to TRBJ2-2; TCRdb's D gene call, TRBD1, goes unchecked for lack of DNA. The CDR3 is 14 residues long. Germline V lookup: CDR1 LNHDA, CDR2 SQIVND (reference sequence). This CDR3 is CASPQGGSSGELFF.